This T cell receptor (beta chain) originates from a study of shared clonotypes between healthy human individuals. Study-wide background: In total, the donors were two women and a few men aged 18 to 49. CD4 naive and memory got three plates each, CD8 naive two, CD8 memory one.

Naive CD8 cells lacked CD45RO, underwent positive selection for CCR7 and left out terminally differentiated effector memory CD45RA+ cells. Whole-study results and caveats: Shared across a handful of donors were roughly 5.3% of the naive CD4 clonotypes. Richness estimates generally favored naive over memory subsets.

The repertoire was sequenced with immunoSEQ multiplex PCR; TCRdb's copy has only in-frame clones and lacks some. The sample lists some 1,900,000 clones, about 95% seen once, with roughly 1.2% in the top ten. A word on this clone: The antigen is unknown.

The receptor was derived from a man aged 18 to 30 in good health. Material: naive CD8+ T cells sorted from blood.

Here the CDR3 reads CSVEEEGLNTEAFF. For the CDR3, the DNA is TGCAGCGTTGAAGAGGAGGGTTTGAACACTGAAGCTTTCTTT. The rearrangement joins TRBV29-1 to TRBJ1-1; D is uncertain. The CDR3 loop spans 14 amino acids. Germline loops: CDR1 SQVTM, CDR2 ANQGSEA. Trimming removed 0 bases at V and 0 bases at J, with 8 bases between.